Presented here are 3 T cell receptor beta chains from one specimen sequenced in a study of PD-1 blockade in classical Hodgkin lymphoma. Assay: immunoSEQ multiplex PCR; the TCRdb copy retains only in-frame clones and omits some. This sample carries approximately 9,900 clones, 74% of them seen once, and the ten largest clones take less than 4.5%. Autologous stem cell transplantation was followed by relapse in every patient, and brentuximab vedotin exposure varied. Starting with thawed PBMCs, CD4+ T cells were purified by magnetic negative selection. Sequencing was performed on CD4+ T cells from blood, taken at baseline. Receptors originate from a human donor with classical Hodgkin lymphoma.

V gene TRBV9 combines with J gene TRBJ2-6, with D unclear. Deletions cut 4 bases from V and 0 bases from J, with 5 bases between. This CDR3 region has 14 residues. CDR1 SGDLS and CDR2 YYNGEE come from the germline V gene. The chain's CDR3 is CASSPYSGANVLTF. The CDR3 DNA reads as TGTGCCAGCAGCCCGTACTCTGGGGCCAACGTCCTGACTTTC.

The chain joins TRBV5-5 to TRBJ2-5; D unresolved. Germline V gene data show CDR1 as SGHKS and CDR2 as YYEKEE (reference sequence). CDR3 size: 14 residues. Between the trimmed V and J ends, which lost 5 bases and 5 bases, there was a span of 16 bases. The CDR3 coding sequence is TGTGCCAGCAGACCGAATAGGGTGGGCGAGACCCAGTACTTC. Amino acid sequence: CASRPNRVGETQYF.

The chain uses TRBV19 and TRBJ2-6, with 8 bases fitting TRBD2. V lost 2 bases, J lost 5 bases, and 5 bases stayed unmatched. CDR3 length equals 16 residues. Germline values: CDR1 LNHDA, CDR2 SQIVND (reference sequence). CDR3 sequence (DNA): TGTGCCAGTAGTATATCACTAGCGGACAGGGCCAACGTCCTGACTTTC. Its protein is CASSISLADRANVLTF.